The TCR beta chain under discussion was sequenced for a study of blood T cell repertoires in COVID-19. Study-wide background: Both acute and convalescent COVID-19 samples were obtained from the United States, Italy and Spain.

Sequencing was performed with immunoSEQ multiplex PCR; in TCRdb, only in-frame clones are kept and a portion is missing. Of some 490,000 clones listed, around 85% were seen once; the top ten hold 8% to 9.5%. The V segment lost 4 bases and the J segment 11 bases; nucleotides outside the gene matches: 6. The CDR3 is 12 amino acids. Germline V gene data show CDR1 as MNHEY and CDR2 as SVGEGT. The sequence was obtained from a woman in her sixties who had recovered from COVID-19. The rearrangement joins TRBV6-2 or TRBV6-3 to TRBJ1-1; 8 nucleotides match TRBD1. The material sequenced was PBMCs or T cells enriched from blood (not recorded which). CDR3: CASSSGQGSAFF. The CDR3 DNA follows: TGTGCCAGCAGTTCCGGACAGGGTAGCGCTTTCTTT.